The 17 T cell receptor beta chains given below trace back to one sample, sequenced in a study of technical replicates of blood from several donors. The data were produced by immunoSEQ multiplex PCR, yet TCRdb's version contains in-frame clones alone and is incomplete. The sample records more than 90,000 clones, nearly 96% being singletons. The sample was T cells isolated from PBMCs. These receptors all stem from a human donor in good health.

The chain combines TRBV5-4 with TRBJ1-3, with TRBD1 identical over 7 bases. Per the germline V gene, CDR1 is SGHNT and CDR2 is YYREEE (reference sequence). Losses at the gene ends were 4 bases for V and 2 bases for J; bases not matched to a gene: 6. CDR3 length equals 15 residues. This chain's CDR3 is CASSHPGTAGNTIYF. The CDR3 DNA sequence: TGTGCCAGCAGCCACCCCGGGACAGCTGGAAACACCATATATTTT.

This sequence joins TRBV27 and TRBJ2-7; D is ambiguous. The CDR3 extends over 13 amino acids. V was trimmed by 3 bases and J by 3 bases, leaving 9 bases between them. Germline CDR1 is MNHEY and CDR2 is SMNVEV (reference sequence). CDR3 protein: CASSFGQVYEQYF. The CDR3 DNA reads as TGTGCCAGCAGTTTCGGCCAGGTCTACGAGCAGTACTTC.

This clone appeared a single time. The genes are TRBV5-4 and TRBJ2-1; D perhaps matches TRBD1 (5 bases). Germline CDR1 SGHNT, CDR2 YYREEE (reference sequence). The CDR3 runs to 15 residues. V was pared by 4 bases and J by 7 bases, with 18 bases between. The CDR3 bases are TGTGCCAGCAGCGCCCCGACAGACCTTAGAAATGAGCAGTTCTTC. The encoded protein is CASSAPTDLRNEQFF.

The V call is TRBV30, the J call TRBJ2-2; 15 bases are shared with TRBD2. CDR1 and CDR2 (germline): GTSNPN, SVGIG (reference sequence). There are 16 residues in the CDR3. J was trimmed by 4 bases and V by 4 bases; bases with no gene match: 4. The CDR3: CAWKGLAGGFTGELFF. The CDR3 DNA reads as TGTGCCTGGAAGGGACTAGCGGGGGGTTTCACCGGGGAGCTGTTTTTT.

CDR3 sequence reads: CASSLRTSRGTQYF. CDR3 DNA: TGTGCCAGCAGCTTGCGGACTAGCCGTGGTACGCAGTATTTT. The V gene is TRBV5-6, the J gene TRBJ2-3; 8 bases agree with TRBD2. Unmatched junction bases numbered 6, after V lost 1 base and J lost 8 bases. CDR1 is SGHDT and CDR2 is YYEEEE in the germline V gene. CDR3 length: 14 residues.

This chain links TRBV5-1 with TRBJ2-1, with D possibly matching TRBD2 (5 bases). CDR1 is SGHRS, CDR2 YFSETQ, per germline. V lost 4 bases and J 2 bases, leaving 10 bases between the germline ends. CDR3 length equals 14 residues. CDR3 sequence (DNA): TGCGCCAGCAGCCCTCCGGGAACCTACAATGAGCAGTTCTTC. This gives the protein CASSPPGTYNEQFF.

This clone was found a few times. The chain links TRBV14 to TRBJ1-1; 8 bases fit TRBD1. This CDR3 has 17 residues. V lost 0 bases and J lost 2; bases outside the gene matches: 8. Germline values: CDR1 SGHDN, CDR2 FVKESK. CDR3 nucleotide sequence: TGTGCCAGCAGCCAAGAAGGACTACAGGGGGTTAACACTGAAGCTTTCTTT. Protein product: CASSQEGLQGVNTEAFF.

The chain carries TRBV9 and TRBJ1-5; 10 nucleotides align to TRBD1. CDR3 length: 14 residues. Germline trimming cut 4 bases from V and 4 bases from J; bases unmatched to any gene: 2. Germline V gene data show CDR1 as SGDLS and CDR2 as YYNGEE. In DNA form, the CDR3 reads TGTGCCAGCAGCCGACAGGGGGCGAATCAGCCCCAGCATTTT. As protein: CASSRQGANQPQHF.

The rearrangement links TRBV19 to TRBJ2-3; D gene uncertain. CDR1 and CDR2 from the germline V gene are LNHDA and SQIVND (reference sequence). With 4 bases removed from V and 2 bases from J, the gap between germline ends came to 22 bases. This CDR3 comprises 18 residues. The CDR3 spells CASSSYRTILLHTDTQYF. CDR3 DNA sequence: TGTGCCAGTAGTAGCTACAGAACAATCCTCCTTCACACAGATACGCAGTATTTT. The full variable domain, completed using reference TRBV19 and TRBJ2-3, is DGGITQSPKYLFRKEGQNVTLSCEQNLNHDAMYWYRQDPGQGLRLIYYSQIVNDFQKGDIAEGYSVSREKKESFPLTVTSAQKNPTAFYLCASSSYRTILLHTDTQYFGPGTRLTVL.

The chain carries TRBV4-2 and TRBJ1-1; tentative D call: TRBD1 (5 bases). V dropped 0 bases and J dropped 2 bases, with 10 bases sitting between them. This CDR3 has 15 amino acids. Per germline, CDR1 LGHNA and CDR2 YNFKEQ. CDR3: CASSQDIQGNTEAFF. The CDR3 DNA follows: TGTGCCAGCAGCCAAGATATCCAGGGCAACACTGAAGCTTTCTTT.

The genes are TRBV27 and TRBJ2-3, with TRBD2 matching over 7 bases. CDR1 is MNHEY, CDR2 SMNVEV, per germline (reference sequence). There are 16 residues in the CDR3. V lost 4 bases, J lost 3 bases, and 10 bases stayed unmatched. Here the CDR3 reads CASSSPTSGKTDTQYF. CDR3 bases: TGTGCCAGCAGTTCCCCCACAAGCGGGAAGACAGATACGCAGTATTTT.

The V gene is TRBV14, the J gene TRBJ2-1; 7 bases are a match to TRBD2. This CDR3 region has 17 residues. Germline CDR1 reads SGHDN; CDR2 reads FVKESK. V gave up 0 bases and J gave up 0 bases; unmatched junction bases: 5. The CDR3 DNA reads as TGTGCCAGCAGCCAAGATTGGGGGGGTAGCTCCTACAATGAGCAGTTCTTC. Translated: CASSQDWGGSSYNEQFF.

This chain links TRBV10-1 with TRBJ1-5, with a weak D call TRBD1 (6 bases). Germline-derived CDR1 and CDR2 are WNHNN and SYGVQD (reference sequence). V lost 4 bases to trimming and J lost 6 bases, with 40 bases between them. There are 23 residues in the CDR3. The CDR3 DNA reads TGCGCCAGCAGTGTAAAACCATCTCAGGGACAAAAGGATCAGTGGGGATTAGGTCAGCCCCAGCATTTT. As protein: CASSVKPSQGQKDQWGLGQPQHF.

The V call is TRBV7-6, the J call TRBJ2-1, with a tentative D call TRBD2 (6 bases). This CDR3 has 14 residues. Germline CDR1 is SGHVS and CDR2 is FNYEAQ. Trimming took off 2 bases at V and 8 bases at J, with 13 bases between the two ends. CDR3 loop: CASSLSSWGDEQFF. In DNA form, the CDR3 reads TGTGCCAGCAGCTTATCCTCCTGGGGGGATGAGCAGTTCTTC. The full variable domain, with the rest looked up from reference TRBV7-6 and TRBJ2-1, is GAGVSQSPRYKVTKRGQDVALRCDPISGHVSLYWYRQALGQGPEFLTYFNYEAQQDKSGLPNDRFSAERPEGSISTLTIQRTEQRDSAMYRCASSLSSWGDEQFFGPGTRLTVL.

This chain connects TRBV7-3 to TRBJ2-3; weak D call: TRBD1 (6 bases). The V gene's germline CDR1 is SGHTA and CDR2 FQGTGA. V shed 0 bases and J shed 6 bases, with 10 bases lying between them. The CDR3 is 14 residues long. CDR3 nucleotides: TGTGCCAGCAGCTTAACGGGGGCCCTGGATACGCAGTATTTT. Residues: CASSLTGALDTQYF.

The rearrangement joins TRBV2 to TRBJ2-1; no clear D gene. Trimming took off 3 bases at V and 5 bases at J, with 8 bases between the two ends. The CDR3 length is 13 residues. Germline CDR1 SNHLY, CDR2 FYNNEI. The CDR3 region is CASSDGRNNEQFF. The CDR3 DNA reads TGTGCCAGCAGTGACGGCAGGAACAATGAGCAGTTCTTC.

The CDR3 coding sequence is TGTGCCAGCAGCGTAGATGACAGGGTGAACACCGGGGAGCTGTTTTTT. This codes for CASSVDDRVNTGELFF. This chain connects TRBV9 to TRBJ2-2; 7 nucleotides align to TRBD1. The CDR3 is 16 residues long. From germline, CDR1 is SGDLS and CDR2 YYNGEE. V was clipped by 0 bases and J by 1 base; unmatched bases: 3.